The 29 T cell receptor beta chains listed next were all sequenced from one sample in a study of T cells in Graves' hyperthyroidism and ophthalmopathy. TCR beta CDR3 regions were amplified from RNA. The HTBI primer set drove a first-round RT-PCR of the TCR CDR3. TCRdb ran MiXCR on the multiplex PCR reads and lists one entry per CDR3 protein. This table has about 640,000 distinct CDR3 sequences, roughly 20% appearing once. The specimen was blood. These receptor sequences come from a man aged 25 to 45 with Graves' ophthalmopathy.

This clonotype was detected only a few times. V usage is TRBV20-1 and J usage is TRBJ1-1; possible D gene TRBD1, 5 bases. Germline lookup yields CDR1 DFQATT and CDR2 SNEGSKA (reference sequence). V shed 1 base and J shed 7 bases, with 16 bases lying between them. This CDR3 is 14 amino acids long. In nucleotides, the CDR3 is TGCAGTGCTAGAGGCCCTCTACAGGTTGGTGAAGCTTTCTTT. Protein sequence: CSARGPLQVGEAFF.

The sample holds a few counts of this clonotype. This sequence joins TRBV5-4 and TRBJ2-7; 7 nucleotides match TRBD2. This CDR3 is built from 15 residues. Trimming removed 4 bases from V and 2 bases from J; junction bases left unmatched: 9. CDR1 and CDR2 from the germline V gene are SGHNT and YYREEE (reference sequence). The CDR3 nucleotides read TGTGCCAGCAGCCCTGGGAGAGGGACTACCTACGAGCAGTACTTC. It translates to CASSPGRGTTYEQYF.

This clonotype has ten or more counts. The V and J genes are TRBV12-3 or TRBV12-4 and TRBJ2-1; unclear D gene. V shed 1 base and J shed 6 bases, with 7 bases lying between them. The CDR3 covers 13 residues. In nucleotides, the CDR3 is TGTGCCAGCAGTTTAGAACCTTTCAATGAGCAGTTCTTC. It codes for CASSLEPFNEQFF.

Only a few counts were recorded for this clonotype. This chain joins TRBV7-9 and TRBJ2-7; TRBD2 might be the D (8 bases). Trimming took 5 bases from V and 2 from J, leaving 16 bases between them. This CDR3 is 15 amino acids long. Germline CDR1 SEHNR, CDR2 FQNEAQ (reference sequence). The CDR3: CASSVGGDSTYEQYF. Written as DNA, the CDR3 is TGTGCCAGCAGCGTCGGGGGGGACAGCACCTACGAGCAGTACTTC.

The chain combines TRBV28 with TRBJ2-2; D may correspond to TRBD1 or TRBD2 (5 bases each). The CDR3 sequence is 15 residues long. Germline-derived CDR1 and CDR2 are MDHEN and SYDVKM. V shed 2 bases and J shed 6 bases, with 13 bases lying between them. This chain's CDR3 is CASSLGRSGPGELFF. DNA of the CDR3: TGTGCCAGCAGTTTAGGCCGTTCGGGGCCCGGGGAGCTGTTTTTT.

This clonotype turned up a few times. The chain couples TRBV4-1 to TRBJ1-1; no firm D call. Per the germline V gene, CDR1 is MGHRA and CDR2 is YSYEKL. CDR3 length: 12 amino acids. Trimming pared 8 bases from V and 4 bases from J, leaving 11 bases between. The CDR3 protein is CASSTPSTEAFF. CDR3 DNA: TGCGCCAGCTCCACCCCTAGCACTGAAGCTTTCTTT.

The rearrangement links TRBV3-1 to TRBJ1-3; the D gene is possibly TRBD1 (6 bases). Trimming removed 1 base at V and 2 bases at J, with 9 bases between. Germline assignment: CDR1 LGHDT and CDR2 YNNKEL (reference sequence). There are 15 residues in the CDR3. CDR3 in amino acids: CASSQGGATGNTIYF. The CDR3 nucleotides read TGTGCCAGCAGCCAAGGGGGGGCCACTGGAAACACCATATATTTT.

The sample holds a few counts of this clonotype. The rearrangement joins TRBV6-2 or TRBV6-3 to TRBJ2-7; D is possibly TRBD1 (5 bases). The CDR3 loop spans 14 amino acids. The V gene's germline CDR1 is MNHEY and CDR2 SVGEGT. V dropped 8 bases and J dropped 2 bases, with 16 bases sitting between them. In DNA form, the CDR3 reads TGTGCCAGCGTCCGGAACAGGTATCCCTACGAGCAGTACTTC. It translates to CASVRNRYPYEQYF.

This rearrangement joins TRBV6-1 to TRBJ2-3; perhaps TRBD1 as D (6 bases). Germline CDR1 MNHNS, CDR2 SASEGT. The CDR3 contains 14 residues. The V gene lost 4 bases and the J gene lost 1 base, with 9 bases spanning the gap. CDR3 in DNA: TGTGCCAGCAGTGGAGGACAGCGCACAGATACGCAGTATTTT. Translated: CASSGGQRTDTQYF.

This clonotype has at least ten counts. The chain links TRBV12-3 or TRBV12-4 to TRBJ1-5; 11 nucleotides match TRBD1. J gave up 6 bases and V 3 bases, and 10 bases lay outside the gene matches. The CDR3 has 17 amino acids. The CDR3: CASSLGTGGTRGQPQHF. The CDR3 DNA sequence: TGTGCCAGCAGTTTGGGGACAGGGGGGACTAGAGGTCAGCCCCAGCATTTT.

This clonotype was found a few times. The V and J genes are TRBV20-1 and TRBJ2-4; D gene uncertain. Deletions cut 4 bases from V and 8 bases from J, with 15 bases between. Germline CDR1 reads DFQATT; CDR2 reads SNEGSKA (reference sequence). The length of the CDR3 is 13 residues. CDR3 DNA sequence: TGCAGTGCTACCGCTCCCATGAGCGACATTCAGTACTTC. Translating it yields CSATAPMSDIQYF.

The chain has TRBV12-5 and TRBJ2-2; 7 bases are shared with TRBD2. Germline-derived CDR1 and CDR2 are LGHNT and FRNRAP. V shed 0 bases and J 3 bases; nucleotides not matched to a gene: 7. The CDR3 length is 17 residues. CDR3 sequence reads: CASGLVKVGGDTGELFF. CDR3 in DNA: TGTGCTAGTGGTTTGGTAAAGGTGGGAGGGGACACCGGGGAGCTGTTTTTT.

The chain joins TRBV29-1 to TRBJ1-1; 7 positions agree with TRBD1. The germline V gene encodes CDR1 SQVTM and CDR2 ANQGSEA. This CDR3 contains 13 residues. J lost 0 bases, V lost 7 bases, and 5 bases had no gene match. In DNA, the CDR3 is TGCAGCGCAGAAACAGGGGTGAACACTGAAGCTTTCTTT. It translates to CSAETGVNTEAFF. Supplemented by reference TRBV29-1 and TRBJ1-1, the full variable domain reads SAVISQKPSRDICQRGTSLTIQCQVDSQVTMMFWYRQQPGQSLTLIATANQGSEATYESGFVIDKFPISRPNLTFSTLTVSNMSPEDSSIYLCSAETGVNTEAFFGQGTRLTVV.

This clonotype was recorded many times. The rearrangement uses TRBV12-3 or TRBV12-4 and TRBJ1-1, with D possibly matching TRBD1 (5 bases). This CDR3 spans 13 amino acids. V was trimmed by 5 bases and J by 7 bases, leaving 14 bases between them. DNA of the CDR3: TGTGCCAGCAGTGCGGCAGGGTTTGATGAAGCTTTCTTT. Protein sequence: CASSAAGFDEAFF.

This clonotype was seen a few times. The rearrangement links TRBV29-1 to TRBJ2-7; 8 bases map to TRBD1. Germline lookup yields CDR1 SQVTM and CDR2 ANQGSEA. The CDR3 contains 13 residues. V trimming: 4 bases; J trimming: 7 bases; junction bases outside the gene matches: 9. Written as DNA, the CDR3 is TGCAGCGTTGGTTGGACAGGGATAGGAGAGCAGTACTTC. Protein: CSVGWTGIGEQYF.

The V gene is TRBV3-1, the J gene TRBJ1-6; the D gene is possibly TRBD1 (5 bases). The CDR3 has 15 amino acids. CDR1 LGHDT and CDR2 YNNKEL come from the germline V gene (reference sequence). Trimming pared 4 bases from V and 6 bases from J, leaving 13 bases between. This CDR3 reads CASSPGENPNSPLHF. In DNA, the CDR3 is TGTGCCAGCAGCCCGGGGGAGAATCCTAATTCACCCCTCCACTTT.

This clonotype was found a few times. The CDR3 loop is CASSYAGLNTEAFF. Written as DNA, the CDR3 is TGTGCCAGCAGTTACGCCGGCCTGAACACTGAAGCTTTCTTT. The chain uses TRBV6-6 and TRBJ1-1, with D unresolved. This CDR3 contains 14 residues. V lost 2 bases and J lost 0, with 7 bases in between. The germline V gene has CDR1 MNHNY and CDR2 SVGAGI (reference sequence).

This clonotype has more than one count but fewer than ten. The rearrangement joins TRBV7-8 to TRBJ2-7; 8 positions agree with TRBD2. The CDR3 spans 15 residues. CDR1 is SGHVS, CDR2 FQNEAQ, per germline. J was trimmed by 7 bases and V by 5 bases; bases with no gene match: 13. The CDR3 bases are TGTGCCAGCAGCCGCAGCGGGAGTCCGTCGGGTGAGCAGTACTTC. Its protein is CASSRSGSPSGEQYF.

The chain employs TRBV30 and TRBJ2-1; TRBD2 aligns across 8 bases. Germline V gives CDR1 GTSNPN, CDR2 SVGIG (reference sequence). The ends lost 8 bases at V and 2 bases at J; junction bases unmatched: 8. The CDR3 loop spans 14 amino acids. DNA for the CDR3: TGTGCCACTCAAGCGGGAGCACCCTACAATGAGCAGTTCTTC. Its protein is CATQAGAPYNEQFF.

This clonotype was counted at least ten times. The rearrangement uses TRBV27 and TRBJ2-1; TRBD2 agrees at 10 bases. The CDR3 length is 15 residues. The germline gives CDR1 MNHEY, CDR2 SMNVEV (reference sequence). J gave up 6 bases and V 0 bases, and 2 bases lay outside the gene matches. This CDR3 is CASSLSAGGLNEQFF. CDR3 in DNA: TGTGCCAGCAGTTTATCAGCGGGAGGGCTCAATGAGCAGTTCTTC.

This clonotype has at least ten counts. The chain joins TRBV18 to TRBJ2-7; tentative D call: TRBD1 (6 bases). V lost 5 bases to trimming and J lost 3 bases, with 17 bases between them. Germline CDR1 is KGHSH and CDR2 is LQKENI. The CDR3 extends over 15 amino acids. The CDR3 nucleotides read TGTGCCAGCTCAACGGCGGCTGGGGGCTACTACGAGCAGTACTTC. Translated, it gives CASSTAAGGYYEQYF.

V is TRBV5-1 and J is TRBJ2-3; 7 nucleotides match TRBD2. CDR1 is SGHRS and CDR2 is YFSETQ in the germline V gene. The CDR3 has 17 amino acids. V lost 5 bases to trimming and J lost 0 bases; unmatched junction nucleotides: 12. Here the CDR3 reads CASREASGGPSTDTQYF. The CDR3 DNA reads TGCGCCAGCAGGGAAGCTAGCGGAGGGCCGAGCACAGATACGCAGTATTTT.

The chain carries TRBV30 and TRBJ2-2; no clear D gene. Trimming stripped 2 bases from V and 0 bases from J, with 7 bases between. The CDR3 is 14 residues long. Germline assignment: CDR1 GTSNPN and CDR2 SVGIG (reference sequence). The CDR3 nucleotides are TGTGCCTGGAGTTGGGGTTCGAACACCGGGGAGCTGTTTTTT. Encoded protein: CAWSWGSNTGELFF.

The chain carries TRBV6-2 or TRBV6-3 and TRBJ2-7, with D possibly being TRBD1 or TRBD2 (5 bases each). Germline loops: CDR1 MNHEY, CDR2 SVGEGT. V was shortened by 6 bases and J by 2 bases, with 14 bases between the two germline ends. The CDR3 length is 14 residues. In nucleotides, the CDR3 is TGTGCCAGCAGGGCCCGGGACGGAGCCTACGAGCAGTACTTC. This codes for CASRARDGAYEQYF.

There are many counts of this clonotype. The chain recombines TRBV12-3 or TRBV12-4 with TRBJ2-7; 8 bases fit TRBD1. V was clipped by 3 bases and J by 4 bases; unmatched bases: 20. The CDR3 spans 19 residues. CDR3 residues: CASSLRTGSTQGPLYEQYF. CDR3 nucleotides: TGTGCCAGCAGTTTGAGGACAGGGTCTACCCAGGGCCCCCTTTACGAGCAGTACTTC.

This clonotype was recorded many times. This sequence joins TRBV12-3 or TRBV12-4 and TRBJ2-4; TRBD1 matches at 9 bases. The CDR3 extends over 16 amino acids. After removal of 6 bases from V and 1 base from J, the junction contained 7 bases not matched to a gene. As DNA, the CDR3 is TGTGCCAGCAGCCCACAGGGGGCCTTGGCCAAAAACATTCAGTACTTC. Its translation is CASSPQGALAKNIQYF.

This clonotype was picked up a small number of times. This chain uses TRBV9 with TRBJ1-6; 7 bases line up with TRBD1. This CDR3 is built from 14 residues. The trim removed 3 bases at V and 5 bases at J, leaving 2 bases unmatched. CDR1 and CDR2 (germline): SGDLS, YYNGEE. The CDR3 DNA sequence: TGTGCCAGCAGCGCCGGACAGGATAATTCACCCCTCCACTTT. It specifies CASSAGQDNSPLHF.

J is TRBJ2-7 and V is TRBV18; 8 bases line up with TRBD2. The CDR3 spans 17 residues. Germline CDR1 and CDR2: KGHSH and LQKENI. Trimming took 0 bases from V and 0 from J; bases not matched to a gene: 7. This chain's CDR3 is CASSPPRRGRNSYEQYF. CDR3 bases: TGTGCCAGCTCACCACCTCGGCGCGGGAGGAACTCCTACGAGCAGTACTTC.

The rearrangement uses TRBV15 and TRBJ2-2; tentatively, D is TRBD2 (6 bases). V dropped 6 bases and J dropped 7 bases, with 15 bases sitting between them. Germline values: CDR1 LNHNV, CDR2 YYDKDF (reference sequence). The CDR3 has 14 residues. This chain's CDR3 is CATRGVLAGGELFF. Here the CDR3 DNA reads TGTGCCACCAGGGGGGTACTAGCCGGCGGGGAGCTGTTTTTT.